The TCR beta chain under discussion was sequenced for a study of blood T cell repertoires in COVID-19. Study-level information: T cells, B-cell-depleted T cells, or PBMCs provided the cDNA or gDNA that served as material.

Germline V gene lookup returns CDR1 SGHRS and CDR2 YFSETQ. The V segment lost 6 bases and the J segment 3 bases; nucleotides outside the gene matches: 7. CDR3 length: 14 residues. As handled by the study authors: Reference gene primer amplification gave estimated nucleated cell counts. The repertoire was sequenced with immunoSEQ multiplex PCR; TCRdb's copy has only in-frame clones and lacks some. Clone size and the V and J calls come from that table; the DNA yielded D and trimming. The repertoire includes 300,000 to 350,000 clones, over 75% of them detected once, and roughly 2% sits in the top ten. There are a few counts of this clone. Recruits, aged about 18 to 95 years, lived in 24 US areas.

The TCR was taken from a man aged 25-45 years who had recovered from COVID-19. This chain joins TRBV5-1 and TRBJ1-1, with 8 bases fitting TRBD1. The material sequenced was PBMCs or T cells enriched from blood (not recorded which). CDR3 amino acids: CASTLGQGDTEAFF. As DNA, the CDR3 is TGCGCCAGCACCCTAGGACAGGGCGACACTGAAGCTTTCTTT.